This note documents a single T cell receptor beta chain sequence. The antigen is unknown. V gave up 5 bases and J gave up 14 bases, with 17 bases separating them. This CDR3 has 12 residues. Germline V lookup: CDR1 SGHTA, CDR2 FQGNSA. This entry comes from a study of blood T cells in healthy people across ages. Overall study: About one barcoded beta molecule was captured per two T cells (by template switching).

The donors, aged roughly 6 to 100, were healthy Caucasians from Russia. Overall study findings and caveats: Both higher diversity and more naive CD4+ cells marked long-lived donors when set against aged donors.

Using a J-beta primer mix together with a sample-barcoded 5' primer, a second PCR was run for about 6 to 12 cycles. All samples gave at least 2.5 million CDR3-containing paired-end reads. TCRdb redid the calling of the 5' RACE reads with MiXCR, one entry per CDR3 protein. The repertoire includes 500,000 to 600,000 distinct CDR3 sequences, approximately 30% of them detected once, and 15% to 20% sits in the top ten. The chain employs TRBV7-2 and TRBJ2-3; D perhaps matches TRBD2 (6 bases). Sample: blood. The sequence came from a woman between 65 and 79 years old in good health. In DNA form, the CDR3 reads TGTGCCAGCAGCCCGGTGGTAGGGAGGCGGTATTTT. This encodes CASSPVVGRRYF. The whole variable domain, remainder taken from reference TRBV7-2 and TRBJ2-3, is GAGVSQSPSNKVTEKGKDVELRCDPISGHTALYWYRQSLGQGLEFLIYFQGNSAPDKSGLPSDRFSAERTGGSVSTLTIQRTQQEDSAVYLCASSPVVGRRYFGPGTRLTVL.